Described below is a single TCR beta chain sequence and its context. Measured with immunoSEQ multiplex PCR; TCRdb has only the in-frame clones, and not every one. The sample carries 170,000 or so clones, 88% recorded once. What the recovered Cohort 3 donors had was two negative PCRs, clearance, or symptom resolution. The sample comes from a study of blood T cell repertoires in COVID-19. Study information: Acute-phase and convalescent COVID-19 samples originated in the United States, Italy and Spain. In each case, the material was cDNA or gDNA derived from T cells, B-cell-depleted T cells, or PBMCs.

V was trimmed by 0 bases and J by 6 bases, leaving 13 bases between them. Germline CDR1 reads SGHNT; CDR2 reads YYREEE (reference sequence). This CDR3 has 14 amino acids. This sequence was found in a woman aged 18-30 years who had recovered from COVID-19. Input material: PBMCs or T cells enriched from blood (not recorded which). The V gene is TRBV5-4, the J gene TRBJ2-7; possible D gene TRBD2, 5 bases. The CDR3 spells CASSLDVGRGEQYF. The CDR3 bases are TGTGCCAGCAGCTTGGATGTAGGTCGGGGCGAGCAGTACTTC.